This entry lists 27 T cell receptor beta chains sequenced from one sample in a study of blood T cell repertoires in COVID-19. Profiling relied on immunoSEQ multiplex PCR, and the TCRdb table lists in-frame clones only, not all of them. The table lists approximately 350,000 clones, more than 75% of them singletons. The material sequenced was peripheral blood. The receptors were sampled from a woman aged 18-29 years who had recovered from COVID-19.

This chain connects TRBV9 to TRBJ2-5; 9 bases line up with TRBD2. Germline trimming cut 3 bases from V and 5 bases from J; bases unmatched to any gene: 17. This CDR3 has 18 amino acids. Looked up from germline, CDR1 is SGDLS and CDR2 is YYNGEE. This CDR3 is CASSDQTGTSRGKETQYF. CDR3 bases: TGTGCCAGCAGCGACCAAACCGGGACTAGCCGAGGTAAGGAGACCCAGTACTTC. The variable domain in full, completed from reference TRBV9 and TRBJ2-5, reads DSGVTQTPKHLITATGQRVTLRCSPRSGDLSVYWYQQSLDQGLQFLIQYYNGEERAKGNILERFSAQQFPDLHSELNLSSLELGDSALYFCASSDQTGTSRGKETQYFGPGTRLLVL.

V usage is TRBV24-1 and J usage is TRBJ2-1, with D uncertain. The germline gives CDR1 KGHDR, CDR2 SFDVKD. The V and J ends lost 0 bases and 10 bases respectively, with 9 bases between them. This CDR3 contains 13 residues. CDR3 coding DNA: TGTGCCACCAGTGATTTGGTAACGAGGGAGCAGTTCTTC. Protein product: CATSDLVTREQFF.

This chain links TRBV28 with TRBJ2-1; D is uncertain. V was clipped by 3 bases and J by 8 bases, with 14 bases between them. CDR1 is MDHEN and CDR2 is SYDVKM in the germline V gene. The CDR3 is 14 amino acids. The CDR3 nucleotides read TGTGCCAGCAGTTTTGTAGTAGCCGGAGATGAGCAGTTCTTC. Residues: CASSFVVAGDEQFF. Full variable domain (remainder filled in from reference TRBV28 and TRBJ2-1): DVKVTQSSRYLVKRTGEKVFLECVQDMDHENMFWYRQDPGLGLRLIYFSYDVKMKEKGDIPEGYSVSREKKERFSLILESASTNQTSMYLCASSFVVAGDEQFFGPGTRLTVL.

This chain connects TRBV24-1 to TRBJ1-1, with no clear D. The V end was cut by 0 bases, the J end by 11 bases, with 6 bases between. CDR3 length: 11 residues. The germline V gene has CDR1 KGHDR and CDR2 SFDVKD. In nucleotides, the CDR3 is TGTGCCACCAGTGATTTGCACGGTGCTTTCTTT. Translating it yields CATSDLHGAFF.

V and J are TRBV11-3 and TRBJ2-5; 7 bases are a match to TRBD2. This CDR3 is built from 15 residues. J gave up 2 bases and V 3 bases, and 6 bases lay outside the gene matches. Germline lookup yields CDR1 SGHNT and CDR2 YENEEA. Written as DNA, the CDR3 is TGTGCCAGCAGCTTCCGAGCGGGAACTCAAGAGACCCAGTACTTC. Amino acids: CASSFRAGTQETQYF. The full variable domain, in which reference TRBV11-3 and TRBJ2-5 provide the parts outside the CDR3, is EAGVVQSPRYKIIEKKQPVAFWCNPISGHNTLYWYLQNLGQGPELLIRYENEEAVDDSQLPKDRFSAERLKGVDSTLKIQPAELGDSAVYLCASSFRAGTQETQYFGPGTRLLVL.

This clone was observed once. This sequence joins TRBV21-1 and TRBJ2-7; the tabulated D call, TRBD2, remains unverified against the DNA. TRBV21-1 is a known pseudogene. CDR3 length: 14 residues. The CDR3 region is CASSARGPSYEQYV. CDR3 nucleotides: TGTGCCAGCAGCGCAAGAGGGCCGTCCTACGAGCAGTACGTC.

The V call is TRBV9, the J call TRBJ1-4; 7 bases line up with TRBD1. V was pared by 4 bases and J by 4 bases, with 4 bases of the junction left unmatched. Per the germline V gene, CDR1 is SGDLS and CDR2 is YYNGEE. The CDR3 totals 14 residues. The CDR3 here is CASSLRQGNEKLFF. The CDR3 region has the DNA TGTGCCAGCAGCCTGCGACAGGGTAATGAAAAACTGTTTTTT.

The chain employs TRBV20-1 and TRBJ2-3; D not certain. Germline V gene data show CDR1 as DFQATT and CDR2 as SNEGSKA (reference sequence). With 3 bases removed from V and 5 bases from J, the gap between germline ends came to 18 bases. The CDR3 length is 15 residues. The CDR3 coding sequence is TGCAGTGCTAGTGGTGGTCGTAACAGATTAGATACGCAGTATTTT. Translation: CSASGGRNRLDTQYF.

V usage is TRBV18 and J usage is TRBJ2-2; perhaps TRBD1 as D (7 bases). Germline V lookup: CDR1 KGHSH, CDR2 LQKENI. This CDR3 is built from 15 residues. V was clipped by 5 bases and J by 6 bases, with 16 bases between them. CDR3 coding DNA: TGTGCCAGCTCAAGTCGACAGGGAGGCGCCGGGGAGCTGTTTTTT. Its translation: CASSSRQGGAGELFF.

This chain uses TRBV6-5 with TRBJ1-6; D perhaps matches TRBD1 (6 bases). V dropped 5 bases and J dropped 5 bases, with 7 bases sitting between them. Germline loops: CDR1 MNHEY, CDR2 SVGAGI. The CDR3 has 13 amino acids. The CDR3 spells CASSRQDNSPLHF. The DNA for the CDR3 is TGTGCCAGCAGTAGACAGGATAATTCACCCCTCCACTTT.

This chain joins TRBV21-1 and TRBJ2-7; no check of the table's D call, TRBD2, against the DNA was made. TRBV21-1 is marked as a pseudogene. The CDR3 covers 13 residues. The chain's CDR3 is CASRRTASYEQYV. The DNA of the CDR3 is TGTGCCAGCAGAAGGACTGCCTCCTACGAGCAGTACGTC.

This clone has more than one count but fewer than ten. The chain uses TRBV2 and TRBJ1-6; the D is unclear. V lost 4 bases and J lost 7, with 11 bases in between. The CDR3 is 14 amino acids. Germline-derived CDR1 and CDR2 are SNHLY and FYNNEI. The CDR3 loop reads CASSAQRQNSPLHF. CDR3 sequence (DNA): TGTGCCAGCAGTGCCCAGAGACAAAATTCACCCCTCCACTTT.

The CDR3 sequence: CASSEGLAGSEQYV. The CDR3, as DNA: TGTGCCAGCAGCGAGGGACTAGCGGGAAGCGAGCAGTACGTC. The V gene is TRBV5-4, the J gene TRBJ2-7, with TRBD2 matching 13 bases. The germline V gene has CDR1 SGHNT and CDR2 YYREEE (reference sequence). CDR3 length: 14 residues. V shed 4 bases and J 6 bases; nucleotides not matched to a gene: 4.

The rearrangement joins TRBV11-3 to TRBJ2-2, with 8 bases aligning to TRBD2. Unmatched junction bases numbered 10, after V lost 2 bases and J lost 5 bases. The CDR3 contains 17 residues. The V gene's germline CDR1 is SGHNT and CDR2 YENEEA. CDR3 in amino acids: CASSLRLAGTLTGELFF. CDR3 DNA: TGTGCCAGCAGCTTAAGGCTAGCGGGCACGCTTACCGGGGAGCTGTTTTTT.

The chain combines TRBV6-4 with TRBJ1-5; perhaps TRBD1 as D (6 bases). V gave up 4 bases and J gave up 4 bases, with 14 bases separating them. The CDR3 runs to 15 residues. CDR1 is MRHNA and CDR2 is SNTAGT in the germline V gene. CDR3 nucleotides: TGTGCCAGCAGTGTTTACGCAGGGGAAAATCAGCCCCAGCATTTT. Its translation: CASSVYAGENQPQHF.

This clone has only one observation. The rearrangement joins TRBV4-2 to TRBJ2-1; 7 nucleotides match TRBD2. The CDR3 runs to 16 residues. Germline CDR1 is LGHNA and CDR2 is YNFKEQ. The V and J ends lost 0 bases and 4 bases, in that order; junction bases with no gene match: 6. CDR3 sequence: CASSQDPGGGYNEQFF. As DNA, the CDR3 is TGTGCCAGCAGCCAAGATCCGGGAGGAGGGTACAATGAGCAGTTCTTC.

Points on this clone: Other DNA sequences in this specimen translate into the identical CDR3. This chain joins TRBV6-1 and TRBJ2-3; D uncertain. This CDR3 comprises 14 residues. Trimming shortened V by 3 bases and J by 3 bases, and 10 bases separated the two germline ends. Germline V gene lookup returns CDR1 MNHNS and CDR2 SASEGT. This CDR3 reads CASSESGRTDTQYF. CDR3 DNA sequence: TGTGCCAGCAGTGAGTCTGGCAGAACAGATACGCAGTATTTT.

The chain has TRBV11-3 and TRBJ2-1; 11 bases fit TRBD2. CDR3 length equals 18 residues. Germline loops: CDR1 SGHNT, CDR2 YENEEA. Trimming removed 4 bases from V and 2 bases from J; junction bases left unmatched: 10. For the CDR3, the DNA is TGTGCCAGCAGCTCACCGACTAGCGGGAATACCCCCTACAATGAGCAGTTCTTC. Residues: CASSSPTSGNTPYNEQFF.

This chain joins TRBV11-2 and TRBJ2-5, with 14 bases identical to TRBD2. The trim removed 1 base at V and 5 bases at J, leaving 12 bases unmatched. Germline CDR1 reads SGHAT; CDR2 reads FQNNGV. The CDR3 extends over 19 amino acids. This CDR3 reads CASSLGPSLTSGRVETQYF. The CDR3 nucleotides read TGTGCCAGCAGCTTAGGGCCCTCCTTGACTAGCGGGAGGGTGGAGACCCAGTACTTC.

V usage is TRBV12-5 and J usage is TRBJ2-2, with D maybe TRBD2 (5 bases). Trimming pared 5 bases from V and 2 bases from J, leaving 12 bases between. CDR1 is LGHNT, CDR2 FRNRAP, per germline. CDR3 length equals 15 residues. The CDR3 here is CASGAGISNTGELFF. Written as DNA, the CDR3 is TGTGCTAGTGGTGCCGGGATTTCTAACACCGGGGAGCTGTTTTTT. Filled out from reference TRBV12-5 and TRBJ2-2, the complete variable domain reads DARVTQTPRHKVTEMGQEVTMRCQPILGHNTVFWYRQTMMQGLELLAYFRNRAPLDDSGMPKDRFSAEMPDATLATLKIQPSEPRDSAVYFCASGAGISNTGELFFGEGSRLTVL.

This clone has just one count. V is TRBV27 and J is TRBJ1-2, with a weak D call TRBD1 (5 bases). CDR3 size: 16 residues. The V and J ends lost 8 bases and 0 bases respectively, with 19 bases between them. Germline V gene data show CDR1 as MNHEY and CDR2 as SMNVEV (reference sequence). The CDR3 DNA is TGTGCCAGCTGTCGCCGAGGACATCCTACTAACTATGGCTACACCTTC. Translated: CASCRRGHPTNYGYTF.

This chain connects TRBV5-1 to TRBJ2-2, with D maybe TRBD2 (5 bases). CDR3 length: 15 residues. V shed 3 bases and J shed 2 bases, with 11 bases lying between them. Per the germline V gene, CDR1 is SGHRS and CDR2 is YFSETQ. CDR3: CASSSGLLNTGELFF. DNA of the CDR3: TGCGCCAGCAGCTCCGGACTGCTAAACACCGGGGAGCTGTTTTTT.

This sequence joins TRBV7-9 and TRBJ2-2, with 9 bases that match TRBD1. CDR1 SEHNR and CDR2 FQNEAQ come from the germline V gene (reference sequence). V lost 2 bases and J lost 6; bases outside the gene matches: 7. This CDR3 contains 16 residues. Here the CDR3 reads CASSLTGTGTPGELFF. The CDR3 region has the DNA TGTGCCAGCAGCTTAACCGGGACAGGGACCCCCGGGGAGCTGTTTTTT.

For the CDR3, the DNA is TGTGCCAGCAGCTTAGAGGGGACAGGGGGGGTTGAAGCTTTCTTT. This codes for CASSLEGTGGVEAFF. The chain joins TRBV7-2 to TRBJ1-1, with TRBD1 matching over 11 bases. V trimming: 1 base; J trimming: 7 bases; junction bases outside the gene matches: 5. The CDR3 has 15 residues. Germline V CDR1 and CDR2: SGHTA, FQGNSA.

This sequence joins TRBV9 and TRBJ1-2; D not certain. This CDR3 comprises 11 residues. The germline V gene has CDR1 SGDLS and CDR2 YYNGEE. Trimming took off 5 bases at V and 7 bases at J, with 9 bases between the two ends. This CDR3 is CASSTAFGYTF. The DNA of the CDR3 is TGTGCCAGCAGTACAGCATTTGGCTACACCTTC.

This chain joins TRBV19 and TRBJ2-1; TRBD1 might be the D (5 bases). Germline CDR1 is LNHDA and CDR2 is SQIVND (reference sequence). CDR3 length: 17 residues. V lost 3 bases to trimming and J lost 0 bases, with 15 bases between them. The chain's CDR3 is CASSIVVVGRSYNEQFF. The CDR3 bases are TGTGCCAGTAGTATCGTCGTCGTGGGGCGCTCCTACAATGAGCAGTTCTTC.

This chain connects TRBV4-3 to TRBJ2-1; 9 bases agree with TRBD1. CDR1 and CDR2 (germline): LGHNA, YSLEER. V shed 0 bases, J shed 4 bases, and the junction held 4 bases outside the gene matches. The CDR3 length is 16 residues. The CDR3 DNA reads TGCGCCAGCAGCCAAGATGGGACAGGGAGTTACAATGAGCAGTTCTTC. It is translated as CASSQDGTGSYNEQFF.